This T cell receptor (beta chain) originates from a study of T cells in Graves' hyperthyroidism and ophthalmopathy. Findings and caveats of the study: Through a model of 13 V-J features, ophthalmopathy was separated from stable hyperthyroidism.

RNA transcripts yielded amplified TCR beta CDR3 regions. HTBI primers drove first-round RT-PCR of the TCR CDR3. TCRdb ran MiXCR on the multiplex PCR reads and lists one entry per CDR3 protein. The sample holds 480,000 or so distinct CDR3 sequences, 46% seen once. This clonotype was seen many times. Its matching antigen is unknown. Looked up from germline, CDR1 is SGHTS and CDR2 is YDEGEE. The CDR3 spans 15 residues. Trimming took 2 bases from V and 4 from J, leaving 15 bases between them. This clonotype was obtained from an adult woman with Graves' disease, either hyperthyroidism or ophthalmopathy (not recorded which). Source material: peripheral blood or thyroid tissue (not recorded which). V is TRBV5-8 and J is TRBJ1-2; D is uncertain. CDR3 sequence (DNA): TGTGCCAGCAGCTTACCGCATGGTGGGAGCTATGGCTACACCTTC. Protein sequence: CASSLPHGGSYGYTF.